One and the same sample provided the 23 T cell receptor beta chains below, sequenced in a study of cytomegalovirus exposure and HLA in healthy donors. Amplification used 60 Vbeta primers and 13 Jbeta primers. Clones were sequenced by immunoSEQ multiplex PCR, and TCRdb holds only the in-frame ones, with some missing. Of some 120,000 clones listed, approximately 80% were seen once; the top ten hold approximately 11%. Specimen: PBMCs. The receptors derive from a man between 35 and 55 years old in good health and CMV-seropositive.

The J gene is TRBJ2-6, the V gene TRBV5-4, with 8 nucleotides matching TRBD1. This CDR3 is 18 amino acids long. Trimming removed 4 bases from V and 0 bases from J; junction bases left unmatched: 9. Germline CDR1 and CDR2: SGHNT and YYREEE (reference sequence). DNA of the CDR3: TGTGCCAGCAGCCCGAAGACAGGGGCGGGCTCTGGGGCCAACGTCCTGACTTTC. This codes for CASSPKTGAGSGANVLTF.

The V and J genes are TRBV7-9 and TRBJ2-3; D remains ambiguous. Germline CDR1 SEHNR, CDR2 FQNEAQ (reference sequence). The CDR3 spans 14 residues. The V and J ends lost 10 bases and 1 base respectively, with 15 bases between them. This CDR3 is CATQYSSRTDTQYF. The CDR3 DNA reads TGTGCCACCCAATATAGCTCTCGCACAGATACGCAGTATTTT.

The genes are TRBV29-1 and TRBJ1-3, with 7 positions matching TRBD1. Per the germline V gene, CDR1 is SQVTM and CDR2 is ANQGSEA. V lost 0 bases and J lost 4; bases outside the gene matches: 12. The CDR3 is 17 amino acids. In nucleotides, the CDR3 is TGCAGCGTTGAAGATAACATCGGGACAGACACGGGAAACACCATATATTTT. The encoded protein is CSVEDNIGTDTGNTIYF.

This chain links TRBV6-5 with TRBJ1-2; D possibly corresponds to TRBD1 (6 bases). The CDR3 sequence is 13 residues long. The germline gives CDR1 MNHEY, CDR2 SVGAGI. V was clipped by 8 bases and J by 2 bases, with 12 bases between them. The CDR3 sequence: CASARGGNYGYTF. Written as DNA, the CDR3 is TGTGCCAGCGCCAGGGGTGGAAACTATGGCTACACCTTC.

This clone was detected only once. V usage is TRBV11-3 and J usage is TRBJ2-1; 8 positions agree with TRBD1. This CDR3 contains 15 residues. V shed 4 bases and J 0 bases; nucleotides not matched to a gene: 2. CDR1 is SGHNT and CDR2 is YENEEA in the germline V gene. The CDR3, as DNA: TGTGCCAGCAGCTACGGGACAGGCTCCTACAATGAGCAGTTCTTC. As protein: CASSYGTGSYNEQFF.

The V gene is TRBV27, the J gene TRBJ2-7; 10 positions match TRBD2. With V trimmed by 6 bases and J by 0 bases, 5 bases remained unmatched. The V gene's germline CDR1 is MNHEY and CDR2 SMNVEV (reference sequence). The CDR3 has 15 residues. The CDR3 region has the DNA TGTGCCAGCAGAGCCAGCGGGGGGGCCTCCTACGAGCAGTACTTC. Translation: CASRASGGASYEQYF.

The chain combines TRBV4-3 with TRBJ1-2, with 7 nucleotides matching TRBD1. The CDR3 is 15 amino acids. The V gene end was trimmed by 4 bases and the J gene end by 4 bases; junction bases not matched to a gene: 9. Germline CDR1 and CDR2: LGHNA and YSLEER. The CDR3 loop is CASSPESGQFYGYTF. CDR3 sequence (DNA): TGCGCCAGCAGCCCAGAATCGGGACAGTTCTATGGCTACACCTTC.

The chain couples TRBV19 to TRBJ1-1; D gene ambiguous. CDR3 length equals 17 residues. The V gene's germline CDR1 is LNHDA and CDR2 SQIVND (reference sequence). Trimming pared 6 bases from V and 4 bases from J, leaving 24 bases between. The CDR3 loop is CASSSPRVAGSITEAFF. The DNA of the CDR3 is TGTGCCAGTAGCTCCCCACGGGTGGCGGGTAGCATCACTGAAGCTTTCTTT.

The CDR3 bases are TGTGCCAGCAGCTCCGATGGGGGGGGAACCTACGAGCAGTACTTC. This codes for CASSSDGGGTYEQYF. The chain combines TRBV7-2 with TRBJ2-7; 7 nucleotides align to TRBD2. Germline V CDR1 and CDR2: SGHTA, FQGNSA. The CDR3 is made up of 15 amino acids. The V gene end was trimmed by 4 bases and the J gene end by 2 bases; junction bases not matched to a gene: 8.

The chain recombines TRBV5-1 with TRBJ1-1, with TRBD1 as a possible D gene (5 bases). CDR1 and CDR2 (germline): SGHRS, YFSETQ. The length of the CDR3 is 13 residues. V lost 4 bases and J 0 bases, leaving 7 bases between the germline ends. Here the CDR3 DNA reads TGCGCCAGCAGCCGACAGTTGAACACTGAAGCTTTCTTT. It encodes CASSRQLNTEAFF.

The chain joins TRBV28 to TRBJ2-1, with D possibly TRBD1 on 6 matching bases. Trimming stripped 6 bases from V and 4 bases from J, with 22 bases between. The CDR3 is 17 amino acids. From germline, CDR1 is MDHEN and CDR2 SYDVKM. The CDR3 sequence is CASRSFTGTTDYNEQFF. As DNA, the CDR3 is TGTGCCAGCAGGAGCTTTACCGGGACAACAGATTACAATGAGCAGTTCTTC. Full variable domain (outside the CDR3, taken from reference TRBV28 and TRBJ2-1): DVKVTQSSRYLVKRTGEKVFLECVQDMDHENMFWYRQDPGLGLRLIYFSYDVKMKEKGDIPEGYSVSREKKERFSLILESASTNQTSMYLCASRSFTGTTDYNEQFFGPGTRLTVL.

With respect to this clone: Since no conserved phenylalanine or tryptophan closes the CDR3, a read error is the likely cause. This chain joins TRBV19 and TRBJ1-1; D ambiguous. Trimming shortened V by 1 base and J by 7 bases, and 10 bases separated the two germline ends. The CDR3 loop spans 13 amino acids. Germline V gene lookup returns CDR1 LNHDA and CDR2 SQIVND (reference sequence). CDR3 in DNA: TGTGCCAGTAGTATAGGTTCGGTGATTGAAGCTTTCCTT. This encodes CASSIGSVIEAFL.

The chain links TRBV7-9 to TRBJ1-1, with 7 bases aligning to TRBD1. The CDR3 consists of 17 residues. CDR1 SEHNR and CDR2 FQNEAQ come from the germline V gene (reference sequence). V shed 4 bases and J 1 base; nucleotides not matched to a gene: 12. The CDR3 protein is CASSSSLQGTANTEAFF. The CDR3 nucleotides read TGTGCCAGCAGCTCGAGCTTACAGGGGACAGCGAACACTGAAGCTTTCTTT.

The chain links TRBV28 to TRBJ2-2, with D possibly TRBD1 on 5 matching bases. Trimming shortened V by 7 bases and J by 4 bases, and 22 bases separated the two germline ends. Germline lookup yields CDR1 MDHEN and CDR2 SYDVKM. This CDR3 has 17 amino acids. CDR3 region: CASMSGGAAWGTGELFF. DNA for the CDR3: TGTGCCAGCATGTCCGGTGGGGCAGCTTGGGGCACCGGGGAGCTGTTTTTT.

The chain combines TRBV5-1 with TRBJ2-1; the match to TRBD1 covers 11 bases. Trimming removed 0 bases from V and 12 bases from J; junction bases left unmatched: 2. The CDR3 totals 13 residues. Germline V gene data show CDR1 as SGHRS and CDR2 as YFSETQ. The CDR3 region is CASSLGTGGAQFF. Written as DNA, the CDR3 is TGCGCCAGCAGCTTGGGGACAGGGGGCGCGCAGTTCTTC. The full variable domain, in which reference TRBV5-1 and TRBJ2-1 provide the parts outside the CDR3, is KAGVTQTPRYLIKTRGQQVTLSCSPISGHRSVSWYQQTPGQGLQFLFEYFSETQRNKGNFPGRFSGRQFSNSRSEMNVSTLELGDSALYLCASSLGTGGAQFFGPGTRLTVL.

Comments on this clone: The DNA is omitted, as the CDR3 cannot be located on it reliably, and the CDR3 follows TCRdb's listing. V usage is TRBV12-2 and J usage is TRBJ2-4; TRBD1, the table's D call, lacks a check against the DNA. TRBV12-2 corresponds to a pseudogene. Termini included, the CDR3 measures 22 amino acids. This chain's CDR3 is CASRLEGPPVAGGSLAKNIQYF.

The genes are TRBV7-9 and TRBJ2-1; 7 positions match TRBD2. V lost 1 base, J lost 9 bases, and 9 bases stayed unmatched. The length of the CDR3 is 15 residues. Looked up from germline, CDR1 is SEHNR and CDR2 is FQNEAQ (reference sequence). CDR3 sequence reads: CASSLEGTGGIEQFF. Written as DNA, the CDR3 is TGTGCCAGCAGCTTAGAAGGCACGGGGGGTATTGAGCAGTTCTTC.

CDR3 sequence: CASSPDRASDTQYF. For the CDR3, the DNA is TGTGCCAGCTCACCCGACAGAGCCAGTGATACGCAGTATTTT. V and J are TRBV18 and TRBJ2-3, with D possibly TRBD1 on 5 matching bases. Trimming stripped 3 bases from V and 6 bases from J, with 13 bases between. The CDR3 loop spans 14 amino acids. CDR1 is KGHSH and CDR2 is LQKENI in the germline V gene.

The chain joins TRBV5-5 to TRBJ1-1; no definite D call. The CDR3 covers 14 residues. V was pared by 3 bases and J by 2 bases, with 11 bases between. Germline values: CDR1 SGHKS, CDR2 YYEKEE (reference sequence). CDR3 sequence: CASSSGKTNTEAFF. The CDR3 bases are TGTGCCAGCAGCTCCGGCAAGACAAACACTGAAGCTTTCTTT.

This rearrangement joins TRBV11-2 to TRBJ2-7, with TRBD2 matching 9 bases. This CDR3 has 14 amino acids. Germline V gene data show CDR1 as SGHAT and CDR2 as FQNNGV. V was pared by 5 bases and J by 0 bases, with 2 bases of the junction left unmatched. The CDR3 DNA follows: TGTGCCAGCAGCCAGACTAGCGGCTCCTACGAGCAGTACTTC. Its translation: CASSQTSGSYEQYF.

The V and J genes are TRBV9 and TRBJ2-1; 7 positions match TRBD1. Germline trimming cut 4 bases from V and 11 bases from J; bases unmatched to any gene: 3. This CDR3 comprises 11 residues. Germline V gene lookup returns CDR1 SGDLS and CDR2 YYNGEE. The CDR3 DNA follows: TGTGCCAGCAGCAGCAGGGGGAAGCAGTTCTTC. It is translated as CASSSRGKQFF.

The J gene is TRBJ2-7, the V gene TRBV9; D possibly corresponds to TRBD1 (6 bases). V was trimmed by 0 bases and J by 0 bases, leaving 10 bases between them. CDR1 is SGDLS and CDR2 is YYNGEE in the germline V gene. The CDR3 loop spans 15 amino acids. The chain's CDR3 is CASSVEGGPSYEQYF. The CDR3 nucleotides read TGTGCCAGCAGCGTAGAAGGGGGACCCTCCTACGAGCAGTACTTC.

This clone showed up just once. The chain couples TRBV4-1 to TRBJ2-1; 9 bases agree with TRBD1. The germline V gene has CDR1 MGHRA and CDR2 YSYEKL. V trimming: 0 bases; J trimming: 7 bases; junction bases outside the gene matches: 4. The CDR3 is 15 amino acids. The CDR3 DNA reads as TGCGCCAGCAGCCAAGATACGGGACAGGGAAATGAGCAGTTCTTC. The encoded protein is CASSQDTGQGNEQFF.